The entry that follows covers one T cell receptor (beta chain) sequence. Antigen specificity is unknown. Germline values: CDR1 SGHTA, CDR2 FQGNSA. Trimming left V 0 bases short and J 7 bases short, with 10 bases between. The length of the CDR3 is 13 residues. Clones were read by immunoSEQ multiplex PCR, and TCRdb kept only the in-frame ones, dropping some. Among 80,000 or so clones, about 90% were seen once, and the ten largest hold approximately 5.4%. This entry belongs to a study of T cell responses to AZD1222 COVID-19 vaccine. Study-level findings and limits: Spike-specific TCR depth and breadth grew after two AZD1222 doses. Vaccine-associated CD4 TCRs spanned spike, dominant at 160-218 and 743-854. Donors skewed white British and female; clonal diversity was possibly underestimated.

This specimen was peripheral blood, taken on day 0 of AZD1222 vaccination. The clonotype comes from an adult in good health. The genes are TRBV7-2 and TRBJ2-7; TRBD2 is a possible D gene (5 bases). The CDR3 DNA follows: TGTGCCAGCAGCTTAGCCTTGGGCGGGGAGCAGTACTTC. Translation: CASSLALGGEQYF.